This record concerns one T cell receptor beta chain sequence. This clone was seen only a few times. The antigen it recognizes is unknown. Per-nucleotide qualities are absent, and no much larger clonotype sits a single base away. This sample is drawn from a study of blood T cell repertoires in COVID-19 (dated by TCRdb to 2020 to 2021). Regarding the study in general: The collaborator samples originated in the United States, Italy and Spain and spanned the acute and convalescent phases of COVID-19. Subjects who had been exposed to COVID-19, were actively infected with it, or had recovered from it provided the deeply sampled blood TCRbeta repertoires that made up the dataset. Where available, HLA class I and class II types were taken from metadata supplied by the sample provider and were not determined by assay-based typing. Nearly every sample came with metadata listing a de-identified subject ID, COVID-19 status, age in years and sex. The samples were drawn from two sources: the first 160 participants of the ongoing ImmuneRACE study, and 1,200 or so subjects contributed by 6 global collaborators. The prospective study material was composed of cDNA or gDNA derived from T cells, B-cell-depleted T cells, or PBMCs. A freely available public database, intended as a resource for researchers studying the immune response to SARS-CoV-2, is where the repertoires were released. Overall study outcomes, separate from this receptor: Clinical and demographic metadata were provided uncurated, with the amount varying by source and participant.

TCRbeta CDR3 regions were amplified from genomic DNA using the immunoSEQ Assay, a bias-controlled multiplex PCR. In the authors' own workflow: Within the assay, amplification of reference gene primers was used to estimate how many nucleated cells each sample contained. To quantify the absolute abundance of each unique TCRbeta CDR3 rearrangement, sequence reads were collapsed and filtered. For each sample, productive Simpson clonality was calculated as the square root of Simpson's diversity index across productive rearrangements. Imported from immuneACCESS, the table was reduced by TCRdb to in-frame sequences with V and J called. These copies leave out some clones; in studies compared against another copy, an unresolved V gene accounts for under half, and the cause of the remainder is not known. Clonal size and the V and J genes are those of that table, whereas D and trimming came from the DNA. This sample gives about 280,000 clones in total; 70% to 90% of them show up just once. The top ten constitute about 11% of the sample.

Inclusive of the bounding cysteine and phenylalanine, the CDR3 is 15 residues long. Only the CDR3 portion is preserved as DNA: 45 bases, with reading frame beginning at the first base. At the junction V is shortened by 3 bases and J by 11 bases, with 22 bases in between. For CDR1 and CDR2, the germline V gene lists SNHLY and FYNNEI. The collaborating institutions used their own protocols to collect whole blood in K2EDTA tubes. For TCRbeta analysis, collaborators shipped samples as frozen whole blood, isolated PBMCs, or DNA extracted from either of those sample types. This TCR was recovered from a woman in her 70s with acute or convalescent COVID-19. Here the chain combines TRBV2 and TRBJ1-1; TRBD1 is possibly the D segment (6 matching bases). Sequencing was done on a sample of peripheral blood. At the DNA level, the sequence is TGTGCCAGCAGTGAGACAGTTCGGCCGGGACAAGTGGCTTTCTTT. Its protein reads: CASSETVRPGQVAFF.